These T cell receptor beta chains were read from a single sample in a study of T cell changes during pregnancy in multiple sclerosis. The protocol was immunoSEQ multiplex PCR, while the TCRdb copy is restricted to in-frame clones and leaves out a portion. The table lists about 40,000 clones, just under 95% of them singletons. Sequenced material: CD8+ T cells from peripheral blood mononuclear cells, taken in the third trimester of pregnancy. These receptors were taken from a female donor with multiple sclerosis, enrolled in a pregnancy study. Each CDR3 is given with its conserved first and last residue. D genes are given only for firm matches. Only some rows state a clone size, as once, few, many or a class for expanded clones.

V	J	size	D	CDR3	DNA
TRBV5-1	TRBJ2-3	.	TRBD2	CASSLGGGLAGDTQYF	TGCGCCAGCAGCTTGGGCGGCGGCCTAGCGGGGGATACGCAGTATTTT
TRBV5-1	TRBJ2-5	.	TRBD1	CASSPQGGGQETQYF	TGCGCCAGCAGCCCACAGGGGGGTGGTCAAGAGACCCAGTACTTC
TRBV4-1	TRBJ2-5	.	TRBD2	CASSQVSGGQETQYF	TGCGCCAGCAGCCAAGTGAGCGGGGGCCAAGAGACCCAGTACTTC
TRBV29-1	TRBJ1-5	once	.	CSVSGGQSNQPQHF	TGCAGCGTTTCGGGAGGACAGAGCAATCAGCCCCAGCATTTT
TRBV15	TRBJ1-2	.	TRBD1	CATSRYPGQGELGDYGYTF	TGTGCCACCAGCAGGTATCCGGGACAGGGGGAATTAGGGGACTATGGCTACACCTTC
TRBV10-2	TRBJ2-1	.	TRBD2	CASSGWGTSILEQFF	TGCGCCAGCAGTGGTTGGGGGACTAGCATACTTGAGCAGTTCTTC
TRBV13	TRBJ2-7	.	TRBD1	CASSLPGQGVYEQYF	TGTGCCAGCAGCTTACCCGGACAGGGAGTGTACGAGCAGTACTTC
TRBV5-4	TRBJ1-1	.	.	CASNVGGDNTEAFF	TGTGCCAGCAACGTCGGGGGAGACAACACTGAAGCTTTCTTT
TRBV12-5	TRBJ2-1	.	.	CASGDSSSYNEQFF	TGTGCTAGTGGGGACTCCAGCTCCTACAATGAGCAGTTCTTC
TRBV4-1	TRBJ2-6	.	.	CASSQVGNTLNREPGANVLTF	TGCGCCAGCAGCCAAGTGGGTAACACACTCAACAGGGAACCTGGGGCCAACGTCCTGACTTTC
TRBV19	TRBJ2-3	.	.	CASSTIGITDTQYF	TGTGCCAGTAGTACGATCGGGATAACAGATACGCAGTATTTT
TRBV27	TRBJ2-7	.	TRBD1	CASNPDRGGSYEQYF	TGTGCCAGCAACCCAGACAGGGGCGGGTCCTACGAGCAGTACTTC
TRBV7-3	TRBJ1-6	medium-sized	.	CASSLQGNSPLHF	TGTGCCAGCAGCCTACAGGGAAATTCACCCCTCCACTTT
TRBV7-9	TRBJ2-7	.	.	CASSLVSSYEQYF	TGTGCCAGCAGCTTAGTCAGCTCCTACGAGCAGTACTTC
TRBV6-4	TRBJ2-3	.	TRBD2	CASSDSAGGSSTDTQYF	TGTGCCAGCAGTGACTCAGCGGGGGGCTCTAGCACAGATACGCAGTATTTT
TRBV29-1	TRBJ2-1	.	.	CSVVGGLLNEQFF	TGCAGCGTTGTAGGGGGACTACTCAATGAGCAGTTCTTC
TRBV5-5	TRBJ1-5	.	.	CASTPEWRGNQPQHF	TGTGCCAGCACCCCTGAATGGCGGGGGAATCAGCCCCAGCATTTT
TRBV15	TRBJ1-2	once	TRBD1	CATTEDRVHGYTF	TGTGCCACCACTGAAGACAGGGTCCATGGCTACACCTTC
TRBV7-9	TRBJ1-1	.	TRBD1	CASSFRDRHMNTEAFF	TGTGCCAGCAGCTTCCGGGACAGACACATGAACACTGAAGCTTTCTTT
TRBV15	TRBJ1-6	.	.	CATSRDERGISPLHF	TGTGCCACCAGCAGAGATGAAAGGGGGATTTCACCCCTCCACTTT
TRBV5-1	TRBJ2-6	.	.	CASSLSGGSGANVLTF	TGCGCCAGCAGCTTGAGTGGAGGCTCTGGGGCCAACGTCCTGACTTTC
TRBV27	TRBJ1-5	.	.	CASRLGFGNYQPQHF	TGTGCCAGCAGGCTCGGGTTCGGAAACTATCAGCCCCAGCATTTT
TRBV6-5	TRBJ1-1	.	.	CASSYSRGTEAFF	TGTGCCAGCAGTTACTCGCGGGGTACTGAAGCTTTCTTT
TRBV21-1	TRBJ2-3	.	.	CASSKTSGGLYF	TGTGCCAGCAGCAAGACTAGCGGGGGGTTATATTTT
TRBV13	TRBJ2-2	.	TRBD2	CASSGAGFGELFF	TGTGCCAGTAGCGGGGCCGGGTTCGGGGAGCTGTTTTTT
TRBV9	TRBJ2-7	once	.	CASSVWGQDEQYF	TGTGCCAGCAGCGTGTGGGGGCAGGACGAGCAGTACTTC
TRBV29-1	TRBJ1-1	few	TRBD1	CSVETGKAFF	TGCAGCGTGGAGACAGGGAAAGCTTTCTTT
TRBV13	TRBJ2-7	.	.	CASSLGPSTYEQYF	TGTGCCAGCAGCTTAGGACCAAGCACCTACGAGCAGTACTTC
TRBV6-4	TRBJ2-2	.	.	CASRDREDTGELFF	TGTGCCAGCAGAGACAGGGAGGACACCGGGGAGCTGTTTTTT
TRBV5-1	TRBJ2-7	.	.	CASPAETYEQYF	TGCGCCAGTCCAGCGGAAACCTACGAGCAGTACTTC
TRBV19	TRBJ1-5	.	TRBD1	CASSILRQGNQPQHF	TGTGCCAGTAGTATACTACGACAGGGAAATCAGCCCCAGCATTTT
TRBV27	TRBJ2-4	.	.	CASSLAGGAKNIQYF	TGTGCCAGCAGTTTAGCCGGGGGAGCCAAAAACATTCAGTACTTC
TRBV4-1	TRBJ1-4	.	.	CASSQEGREGEKLFF	TGCGCCAGCAGCCAAGAAGGGAGGGAGGGCGAAAAACTGTTTTTT
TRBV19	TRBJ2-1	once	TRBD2	CASSDFMTSGGASEQFF	TGTGCCAGTAGTGACTTCATGACTAGCGGGGGGGCCAGTGAGCAGTTCTTC
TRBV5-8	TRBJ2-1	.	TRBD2	CASSLRAGGDNEQFF	TGTGCCAGCAGCTTACGAGCGGGGGGCGACAATGAGCAGTTCTTC
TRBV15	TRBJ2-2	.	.	CATSSSTGELFF	TGTGCCACCAGCAGTAGCACCGGGGAGCTGTTTTTT
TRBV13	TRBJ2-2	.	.	CASSPRGLTTGELFF	TGTGCCAGCAGCCCCCGCGGCCTCACCACCGGGGAGCTGTTTTTT
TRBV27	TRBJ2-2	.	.	CASSSRDTHTGELFF	TGTGCCAGCAGCTCCCGGGACACCCACACCGGGGAGCTGTTTTTT
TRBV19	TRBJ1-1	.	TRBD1	CASSIAGQGAFF	TGTGCCAGTAGTATTGCGGGACAGGGGGCCTTCTTT
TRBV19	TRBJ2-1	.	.	CASRQGTYNEQFF	TGTGCCAGCCGCCAGGGGACCTACAATGAGCAGTTCTTC
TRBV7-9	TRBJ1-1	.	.	CASSLLTGDTEAFF	TGTGCCAGCAGCCTTTTGACCGGGGACACTGAAGCTTTCTTT
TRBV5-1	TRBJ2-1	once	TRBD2	CASSPRERGGPYNEQFF	TGCGCCAGCAGCCCTAGGGAGCGGGGGGGCCCCTACAATGAGCAGTTCTTC
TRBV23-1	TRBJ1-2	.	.	CALERGKGGYTF	TGCGCCCTCGAGCGGGGGAAGGGTGGCTACACCTTC
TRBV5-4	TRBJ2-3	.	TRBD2	CASSPPLAATDTQYF	TGTGCCAGCAGCCCCCCTCTAGCGGCCACAGATACGCAGTATTTT
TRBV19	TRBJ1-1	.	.	CASSRKRGITEAFF	TGTGCCAGTAGTAGAAAACGGGGGATTACTGAAGCTTTCTTT
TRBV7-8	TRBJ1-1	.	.	CASSESETEAFF	TGTGCCAGCAGCGAGTCCGAAACTGAAGCTTTCTTT
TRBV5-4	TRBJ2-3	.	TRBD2	CASSLGLAGGPLGDTQYF	TGTGCCAGCAGCTTGGGACTAGCGGGGGGGCCTCTCGGAGATACGCAGTATTTT